This TCR beta chain was sequenced during a study of T-cell reconstitution after alpha-beta-depleted transplantation in children. Study-wide results and limits: Newly produced T cells mostly provided counts and TCRbeta diversity after one year, as hyperexpanded clones declined.

This clonotype was observed many times. Its antigen is currently unknown. The authors prepared the TCRbeta library with unique molecular identifiers. Each CDR3 protein is one row after TCRdb ran MiXCR on the PCR reads. The data contain roughly 45,000 distinct CDR3 sequences, nearly 9.5% of them seen just once; the ten biggest clones take up about 26%. This CDR3 spans 16 amino acids. From germline, CDR1 is SGHDT and CDR2 YYEEEE. The V gene lost 0 bases and the J gene lost 1 base, with 11 bases spanning the gap. The chain joins TRBV5-6 to TRBJ1-3; D is possibly TRBD1 (5 bases). The sample was PBMCs, mostly from graft donor cells, taken 60 days after TCRalphabeta/CD19-depleted stem cell transplant. The source is a male patient between 2 and 10 years old who had a stem cell transplant for chronic granulomatous disease, so the T cells may come from the graft donor. The CDR3 bases are TGTGCCAGCAGCTTGGGTTTTTGGGGGTCTGGAAACACCATATATTTT. Translating gives CASSLGFWGSGNTIYF.